A selection of T cell receptor beta chains follows, all from one sample in a study of CD8 T cells in Susac syndrome. TCRdb re-derived calls from the immunoSEQ multiplex PCR reads in MiXCR, one entry per CDR3 protein. The repertoire holds some 150,000 distinct CDR3 sequences, about 94% seen once, with more than 0.2% in the top ten. The sample consisted of CD8+ T cells from PBMCs. The receptors originated from a human donor with multiple sclerosis. Each CDR3 is given without its conserved first and last residue.

>TRBV4-3|TRBJ2-5
ASSQAPGQGAGETQY
>TRBV25-1|TRBJ2-5
ASSHDEEETQY
>TRBV5-1|TRBJ1-2
ASSHDRGDGYT
>TRBV7-9|TRBJ1-2
ASSFGGNYGYT
>TRBV9|TRBJ2-5
ASSPWDRDETQY
>TRBV6-2/TRBV6-3|TRBJ1-1
ASSLSGKSTEAF
>TRBV23-1|TRBJ1-2
ASSQSDWGYT
>TRBV30|TRBJ1-6
AWSVPRDTQAGLNSPLH
>TRBV7-9|TRBJ1-2
ASSLVPRHGYT
>TRBV28|TRBJ2-3
ASSGTGYPDTQY
>TRBV6-9|TRBJ2-3
AVPGTRLCSSTDTQY
>TRBV6-2/TRBV6-3|TRBJ1-1
ASSVGTAVEAF
>TRBV27|TRBJ2-1
ASSYGSGGFAYNEQF
>TRBV30|TRBJ1-5
AWSLRGGSGRPQH
>TRBV30|TRBJ2-1
AWSPGGERYNEQF
>TRBV12-5|TRBJ2-7
ASGLTGSGGHEQY
>TRBV20-1|TRBJ2-2
SARDLRDTGELF
>TRBV20-1|TRBJ2-2
SARWTGANTGELF
>TRBV12-3/TRBV12-4|TRBJ2-1
ASTEGGTNEQF
>TRBV30|TRBJ1-2
AWRTTGAQGYT
>TRBV20-1|TRBJ1-1
SARMLGNTEAF
>TRBV7-9|TRBJ1-2
ASSLGDGAYGYT
>TRBV7-8|TRBJ2-2
ASSLEGTGFSGELF
>TRBV15|TRBJ2-4
ATSRESRGSHIQY
>TRBV9|TRBJ2-3
ASGVTGASTDTQY
>TRBV9|TRBJ2-5
ASSVDKARVRQY
>TRBV29-1|TRBJ2-7
SVEMAGGAPYEQY
>TRBV2|TRBJ2-1
ATAGTSSI
>TRBV7-6|TRBJ1-6
ASSLEVAAESNSPLH
>TRBV25-1|TRBJ1-1
ASSESLWDTEAF
>TRBV30|TRBJ2-3
AWSGSGGADTQY
>TRBV7-9|TRBJ2-3
ASRPRGGTSTDTQY
>TRBV23-1|TRBJ2-7
ASSQNDRNYEQY
>TRBV5-6|TRBJ1-5
ASSLGAGGQPQH
>TRBV30|TRBJ2-1
AWSAPYPGQEYEQF
>TRBV5-4|TRBJ2-5
ASSFSPKETQY
>TRBV27|TRBJ2-3
ASSRGGTDTQY
>TRBV20-1|TRBJ1-5
SATHRGFRPQH
>TRBV9|TRBJ1-2
ASSVSVSTESYGYT
>TRBV28|TRBJ1-5
ASSFRGEGQPQH
>TRBV20-1|TRBJ1-5
SARVIGGQSNQPQH
>TRBV3-1|TRBJ2-5
ASSQDFPETQY
>TRBV6-2/TRBV6-3|TRBJ2-1
ASSTTGFNEQF
>TRBV7-9|TRBJ1-1
ASSSPTDSLNTEAF